The 21 T cell receptor beta chains below all came from one sample that was sequenced in a study of blood T cell repertoires in COVID-19. Clones were read by immunoSEQ multiplex PCR, and TCRdb kept only the in-frame ones, dropping some. The table has about 200,000 clones, about 90% seen once. The specimen was PBMCs or T cells enriched from blood (not recorded which). All receptors derive from a woman under 30 who had recovered from COVID-19.

CDR3 sequence reads: CSVETFAGTSYNEQFF. Here the CDR3 DNA reads TGCAGCGTTGAAACGTTTGCAGGGACATCGTACAATGAGCAGTTCTTC. The chain employs TRBV29-1 and TRBJ2-1, with D perhaps TRBD1 (6 bases). Trimming shortened V by 2 bases and J by 4 bases, and 18 bases separated the two germline ends. CDR1 is SQVTM and CDR2 is ANQGSEA in the germline V gene. The CDR3 has 16 amino acids.

The chain recombines TRBV6-5 with TRBJ2-7; a possible D gene is TRBD1 (5 bases). V was trimmed by 0 bases and J by 3 bases, leaving 12 bases between them. This CDR3 has 15 residues. Germline V CDR1 and CDR2: MNHEY, SVGAGI. CDR3 residues: CASSYSDRGVYEQYF. The CDR3 DNA sequence: TGTGCCAGCAGTTACTCAGATAGGGGTGTCTACGAGCAGTACTTC.

V and J are TRBV5-6 and TRBJ2-7, with D uncertain. Per germline, CDR1 SGHDT and CDR2 YYEEEE. This CDR3 is built from 11 residues. V was shortened by 3 bases and J by 4 bases, with 5 bases between the two germline ends. The DNA for the CDR3 is TGTGCCAGCAGCTCGACTTACGAGCAGTACTTC. Protein sequence: CASSSTYEQYF.

V gene TRBV10-3 combines with J gene TRBJ1-5, with TRBD1 matching 8 bases. The CDR3 has 14 amino acids. The germline CDR1 and CDR2 sequences are ENHRY and SYGVKD. V lost 2 bases and J lost 5; bases outside the gene matches: 2. The DNA of the CDR3 is TGTGCCATCAGTGAGGGGACAGGATATCAGCCCCAGCATTTT. Amino acid sequence: CAISEGTGYQPQHF.

This sequence joins TRBV18 and TRBJ2-5; D is possibly TRBD1 (7 bases). The germline V gene encodes CDR1 KGHSH and CDR2 LQKENI. V lost 6 bases to trimming and J lost 3 bases, with 20 bases between them. This CDR3 comprises 16 residues. CDR3 loop: CASSGGQMVVEETQYF. In DNA, the CDR3 is TGTGCCAGCTCCGGGGGACAGATGGTAGTTGAAGAGACCCAGTACTTC.

The chain combines TRBV7-9 with TRBJ2-5; D perhaps matches TRBD2 (5 bases). Germline V gives CDR1 SEHNR, CDR2 FQNEAQ (reference sequence). This CDR3 spans 19 amino acids. V was shortened by 3 bases and J by 2 bases, with 25 bases between the two germline ends. DNA for the CDR3: TGTGCCAGCAGCTTCGGTAACCCGAAAGGCCCTCGGAGGCAAGAGACCCAGTACTTC. Translating it yields CASSFGNPKGPRRQETQYF.

The chain couples TRBV18 to TRBJ1-6; D is perhaps TRBD1 (6 bases). Trimming cost V 2 bases and J 0 bases, with 14 bases left between them. The germline CDR1 and CDR2 sequences are KGHSH and LQKENI. This CDR3 is built from 18 residues. Here the CDR3 reads CASSPLSGVSSYNSPLHF. The CDR3 DNA is TGTGCCAGCTCACCATTGTCAGGGGTTAGCTCCTATAATTCACCCCTCCACTTT.

The chain employs TRBV18 and TRBJ2-1, with TRBD2 matching over 8 bases. Germline V lookup: CDR1 KGHSH, CDR2 LQKENI. CDR3 length equals 15 residues. The V and J ends lost 6 bases and 0 bases, in that order; junction bases with no gene match: 4. The CDR3 DNA is TGTGCCAGCTCCCTAGCGGGCAACTCCTACAATGAGCAGTTCTTC. Protein product: CASSLAGNSYNEQFF.

The chain is built from TRBV5-1 and TRBJ1-3; tentatively, D is TRBD1 (5 bases). This CDR3 has 15 residues. Trimming removed 4 bases at V and 0 bases at J, with 11 bases between. CDR1 and CDR2 (germline): SGHRS, YFSETQ. CDR3 in DNA: TGCGCCAGCAGCCGAGACAGAGCCTCTGGAAACACCATATATTTT. This codes for CASSRDRASGNTIYF.

This clone occurred a few times. The CDR3 DNA follows: TGTGCCAGTCAGGGCAGGACGGACACCGGGGAGCTGTTTTTT. Amino acids: CASQGRTDTGELFF. J is TRBJ2-2 and V is TRBV6-5; TRBD1 is a possible D gene (5 bases). V gave up 9 bases and J gave up 3 bases, with 14 bases separating them. From germline, CDR1 is MNHEY and CDR2 SVGAGI. This CDR3 contains 14 residues.

This clone was recorded a few times. The chain employs TRBV28 and TRBJ1-2; D ambiguous. This CDR3 contains 18 residues. V was shortened by 1 base and J by 5 bases, with 23 bases between the two germline ends. Germline CDR1 reads MDHEN; CDR2 reads SYDVKM. The CDR3 sequence: CASSLLKSGVGVRYGYTF. The CDR3 DNA reads as TGTGCCAGCAGTTTATTAAAGTCCGGGGTCGGCGTTAGGTATGGCTACACCTTC.

The rearrangement uses TRBV7-9 and TRBJ2-3; 9 bases match TRBD2. Germline trimming cut 1 base from V and 5 bases from J; bases unmatched to any gene: 7. This CDR3 spans 16 amino acids. Germline values: CDR1 SEHNR, CDR2 FQNEAQ (reference sequence). The CDR3 region is CASSLDLLAGGDTQYF. The CDR3 coding sequence is TGTGCCAGCAGCTTAGATTTACTAGCGGGTGGAGATACGCAGTATTTT.

V usage is TRBV19 and J usage is TRBJ1-5; TRBD1 aligns across 8 bases. Germline V gene lookup returns CDR1 LNHDA and CDR2 SQIVND (reference sequence). This CDR3 is 14 amino acids long. The trim removed 5 bases at V and 6 bases at J, leaving 6 bases unmatched. CDR3 nucleotide sequence: TGTGCCAGTAGTTCGGACAGGGCGAGTCAGCCCCAGCATTTT. Its protein is CASSSDRASQPQHF.

This clone appeared a few times. V usage is TRBV19 and J usage is TRBJ2-7; D perhaps matches TRBD1 (5 bases). The CDR3 sequence is 13 residues long. The V end was cut by 3 bases, the J end by 2 bases, with 8 bases between. Germline lookup yields CDR1 LNHDA and CDR2 SQIVND (reference sequence). Written as DNA, the CDR3 is TGTGCCAGTAGTATCCAGGGCACCTACGAGCAGTACTTC. Protein: CASSIQGTYEQYF.

The chain employs TRBV19 and TRBJ1-4, with 7 bases lining up with TRBD1. CDR1 and CDR2 (germline): LNHDA, SQIVND (reference sequence). V gave up 6 bases and J gave up 8 bases; unmatched junction bases: 6. CDR3 length: 13 amino acids. The CDR3 DNA sequence: TGTGCCAGTAGCGTCGCAGGGGGGGAAAAACTGTTTTTT. This encodes CASSVAGGEKLFF.

V is TRBV29-1 and J is TRBJ1-4, with 8 bases that match TRBD1. J gave up 8 bases and V 7 bases, and 12 bases lay outside the gene matches. Per germline, CDR1 SQVTM and CDR2 ANQGSEA. The CDR3 totals 14 residues. CDR3 in DNA: TGCAGCGCATCAACAGGGGGGGCCGGAGAAAAACTGTTTTTT. As protein: CSASTGGAGEKLFF.

The chain has TRBV2 and TRBJ1-1; the D gene is possibly TRBD1 (5 bases). This CDR3 contains 14 residues. V lost 3 bases and J lost 11, with 19 bases in between. Germline V gives CDR1 SNHLY, CDR2 FYNNEI. The CDR3 bases are TGTGCCAGCAGTGATCCGCGGGACGGGGGATGGGCTTTCTTT. Protein: CASSDPRDGGWAFF.

In its sample, this clone was seen once. The chain carries TRBV30 and TRBJ1-2; TRBD1 is a possible D gene (6 bases). V lost 5 bases and J lost 7, with 11 bases in between. CDR1 GTSNPN and CDR2 SVGIG come from the germline V gene (reference sequence). This CDR3 is built from 11 residues. CDR3 nucleotides: TGTGCCTGGTGGCAGGGGAGTGGCTACACCTTC. Its protein is CAWWQGSGYTF.

This chain uses TRBV11-2 with TRBJ2-7; D not resolved. Germline values: CDR1 SGHAT, CDR2 FQNNGV. V lost 0 bases and J 2 bases, leaving 8 bases between the germline ends. The CDR3 sequence is 14 residues long. CDR3 DNA: TGTGCCAGCAGCTTAGACGTTACTGCCTACGAGCAGTACTTC. This gives the protein CASSLDVTAYEQYF. Full variable domain (remainder filled in from reference TRBV11-2 and TRBJ2-7): EAGVAQSPRYKIIEKRQSVAFWCNPISGHATLYWYQQILGQGPKLLIQFQNNGVVDDSQLPKDRFSAERLKGVDSTLKIQPAKLEDSAVYLCASSLDVTAYEQYFGPGTRLTVT.

The rearrangement uses TRBV28 and TRBJ1-3; D gene uncertain. Trimming left V 6 bases short and J 0 bases short, with 18 bases between. The germline gives CDR1 MDHEN, CDR2 SYDVKM. The CDR3 covers 17 residues. The CDR3 DNA sequence: TGTGCCAGCAGCTCTAATCCAGTAGCAGTCTCTGGAAACACCATATATTTT. Its protein is CASSSNPVAVSGNTIYF.

J is TRBJ2-1 and V is TRBV30, with D maybe TRBD1 (5 bases). Germline CDR1 reads GTSNPN; CDR2 reads SVGIG (reference sequence). The CDR3 sequence is 13 residues long. V was shortened by 1 base and J by 5 bases, with 9 bases between the two germline ends. The CDR3 here is CAWSGGRDNEQFF. The CDR3 DNA is TGTGCCTGGAGTGGCGGCAGGGACAATGAGCAGTTCTTC.